This T cell receptor beta chain was identified during a study of shared clonotypes between healthy human individuals. Germline CDR1 is MRHNA and CDR2 is SNTAGT. CDR3 length: 15 amino acids. With 3 bases clipped from V and 6 bases from J, the junction kept 4 bases outside the gene matches. Details on this clone: The antigen remains undetermined.

Study results and caveats: Larger richness was generally estimated for naive than memory subsets.

Profiling relied on immunoSEQ multiplex PCR, and the TCRdb table lists in-frame clones only, not all of them. In the table there are roughly 2.5 million clones, 90% to 95% of which are singletons. V is TRBV6-4 and J is TRBJ2-1, with 11 positions matching TRBD2. Material: naive CD4+ T cells sorted from blood. Subset given: CD45RA+ positively selected. The sequence was obtained from a man younger than 35 in good health. As DNA, the CDR3 is TGTGCCAGCAGTGAAACTAGCGGGAGCGGCAATGAGCAGTTCTTC. It specifies CASSETSGSGNEQFF.